Detailed here is one TCR beta chain. The sample comes from a study of T-cell reconstitution after alpha-beta-depleted transplantation in children. For TCRbeta, the library was prepared with unique molecular identifiers. From the PCR reads, TCRdb called clonotypes with MiXCR, one entry per CDR3 protein. The sample has about 540,000 distinct CDR3 sequences, around 19% seen once. Germline V lookup: CDR1 SQVTM, CDR2 ANQGSEA. Trimming stripped 5 bases from V and 2 bases from J, with 28 bases between. There are 18 residues in the CDR3. Here the sequenced sample was PBMCs from the stem cell graft donor, taken from the stem cell graft. The sequence came from a human donor who donated a stem cell graft to a child with acute lymphoblastic leukemia. The V gene is TRBV29-1, the J gene TRBJ2-7, with D possibly matching TRBD2 (10 bases). This chain's CDR3 is CSVFTGTGWTSGAYEQYF. The CDR3, as DNA: TGCAGCGTTTTTACCGGGACAGGGTGGACTAGCGGAGCCTACGAGCAGTACTTC.